The 13 T cell receptor beta chains reported below all come from one sample, sequenced in a study of control samples from healthy donors and cancer patients (dated by TCRdb to 2020 to 2021). Library preparation employed the immunoSEQ multiplex PCR assay. TCRdb re-hosts the immuneACCESS table, in-frame sequences only. Its copies lack some clones; in the studies checked, an unresolved V gene accounts for under half of them, and the cause for the rest is not known. The sample table holds about 18,000 clones, of which under 90% were seen once. Roughly 29% of the sample comes from the top ten. Input material: PBMCs. These receptors were obtained from a woman in her seventies with lung cancer.

The chain recombines TRBV19 with TRBJ2-7, with D unresolved. The CDR3 is made up of 13 amino acids. V lost 3 bases to trimming and J lost 3 bases, with 9 bases between them. Looked up from germline, CDR1 is LNHDA and CDR2 is SQIVND (reference sequence). CDR3 DNA: TGTGCCAGTAGTATTTCCCCAGGCTACGAGCAGTACTTC. Amino acids: CASSISPGYEQYF.

The chain joins TRBV30 to TRBJ2-2, with TRBD2 matching 7 bases. From germline, CDR1 is GTSNPN and CDR2 SVGIG (reference sequence). This CDR3 has 18 amino acids. Germline trimming cut 1 base from V and 0 bases from J; bases unmatched to any gene: 11. CDR3 protein: CAWSAYPGLPSNTGELFF. The CDR3 DNA is TGTGCCTGGAGTGCCTACCCGGGACTACCCTCGAACACCGGGGAGCTGTTTTTT.

V usage is TRBV9 and J usage is TRBJ1-2; 8 nucleotides agree with TRBD1. Per the germline V gene, CDR1 is SGDLS and CDR2 is YYNGEE. V trimming: 3 bases; J trimming: 8 bases; junction bases outside the gene matches: 3. CDR3 length equals 12 residues. The CDR3 sequence is CASSATGVGYTF. In DNA form, the CDR3 reads TGTGCCAGCAGCGCGACAGGGGTAGGCTACACCTTC. The whole variable domain, filled in from reference TRBV9 and TRBJ1-2, reads DSGVTQTPKHLITATGQRVTLRCSPRSGDLSVYWYQQSLDQGLQFLIQYYNGEERAKGNILERFSAQQFPDLHSELNLSSLELGDSALYFCASSATGVGYTFGSGTRLTVV.

This rearrangement joins TRBV7-9 to TRBJ1-1, with a weak D call TRBD1 (6 bases). The germline V and J ends were trimmed by 1 base and 4 bases, with 7 bases remaining between them. The CDR3 runs to 13 residues. Germline V lookup: CDR1 SEHNR, CDR2 FQNEAQ (reference sequence). The CDR3 coding sequence is TGTGCCAGCAGCTTAGAGGGGGGCACTGAAGCTTTCTTT. Its protein product is CASSLEGGTEAFF.

Here the CDR3 reads CASSLSPGTAFEAFF. In DNA, the CDR3 is TGTGCCAGCAGCTTATCCCCCGGGACAGCTTTTGAAGCTTTCTTT. The chain couples TRBV7-6 to TRBJ1-1, with TRBD1 matching 7 bases. Germline CDR1 is SGHVS and CDR2 is FNYEAQ. This CDR3 contains 15 residues. The ends lost 2 bases at V and 7 bases at J; junction bases unmatched: 10.

V and J are TRBV30 and TRBJ2-2; tentatively, D is TRBD1 or TRBD2 (7 bases each). Trimming stripped 8 bases from V and 5 bases from J, with 18 bases between. The V gene's germline CDR1 is GTSNPN and CDR2 SVGIG (reference sequence). The CDR3 is made up of 14 amino acids. DNA of the CDR3: TGTGCCATTACGACTAGCAGGGGGACCGGGGAGCTGTTTTTT. Its protein product is CAITTSRGTGELFF. The full variable domain, its missing parts supplied by reference TRBV30 and TRBJ2-2, is SQTIHQWPATLVQPVGSPLSLECTVEGTSNPNLYWYRQAAGRGLQLLFYSVGIGQISSEVPQNLSASRPQDRQFILSSKKLLLSDSGFYLCAITTSRGTGELFFGEGSRLTVL.

This clone was counted a single time. V and J are TRBV6-5 and TRBJ1-1, with D perhaps matching TRBD1 (5 bases). The CDR3 consists of 13 residues. Trimming took 7 bases from V and 1 from J, leaving 10 bases between them. Germline V CDR1 and CDR2: MNHEY, SVGAGI. The CDR3 DNA is TGTGCCAGCACTCCGGGGACGAACACTGAAGCTTTCTTT. Translating gives CASTPGTNTEAFF.

The chain carries TRBV6-6 and TRBJ1-1; TRBD1 matches at 7 bases. Looked up from germline, CDR1 is MNHNY and CDR2 is SVGAGI (reference sequence). The CDR3 loop spans 14 amino acids. V gave up 4 bases and J gave up 6 bases; unmatched junction bases: 8. Written as DNA, the CDR3 is TGTGCCAGCAGTTGGGACAGCGTTTGGTCTGAAGCTTTCTTT. Translation gives CASSWDSVWSEAFF.

This chain connects TRBV21-1 to TRBJ1-6; the table gives TRBD1 as D, unverified against the DNA. TRBV21-1 is a pseudogene segment. This CDR3 contains 17 residues. The CDR3 sequence is CASSKEARQGANSPLHF. The CDR3 coding sequence is TGTGCCAGCAGCAAAGAAGCCCGACAGGGGGCGAATTCACCCCTCCACTTT.

The rearrangement links TRBV28 to TRBJ2-6; TRBD2 might be the D (6 bases). Trimming cost V 2 bases and J 4 bases, with 9 bases left between them. The germline CDR1 and CDR2 sequences are MDHEN and SYDVKM. The CDR3 is made up of 15 amino acids. The CDR3 DNA sequence: TGTGCCAGCAGTTTAGGGGGGTTCGGGGCCAACGTCCTGACTTTC. Encoded protein: CASSLGGFGANVLTF.

This sequence joins TRBV10-2 and TRBJ1-1; D not resolved. The V gene's germline CDR1 is WSHSY and CDR2 SAAADI. This CDR3 is built from 13 residues. Trimming removed 6 bases from V and 7 bases from J, with 15 bases in between. CDR3 in DNA: TGCGCCAGCAGGGAACCACCTAGGAATGAAGCTTTCTTT. Translation: CASREPPRNEAFF.

The rearrangement links TRBV9 to TRBJ2-1; D not certain. Germline V gives CDR1 SGDLS, CDR2 YYNGEE. V lost 0 bases to trimming and J lost 4 bases, with 5 bases between them. This CDR3 has 13 amino acids. The DNA for the CDR3 is TGTGCCAGCAGCGTAGGTCAGTACAATGAGCAGTTCTTC. Protein sequence: CASSVGQYNEQFF.

The V gene is TRBV6-5, the J gene TRBJ1-2, with 7 nucleotides matching TRBD1. The CDR3 is made up of 14 amino acids. Germline trimming cut 2 bases from V and 6 bases from J; bases unmatched to any gene: 6. The germline gives CDR1 MNHEY, CDR2 SVGAGI. In DNA form, the CDR3 reads TGTGCCAGCAGTTACGAGGGACAGCGCCATGGCTACACCTTC. As protein: CASSYEGQRHGYTF.